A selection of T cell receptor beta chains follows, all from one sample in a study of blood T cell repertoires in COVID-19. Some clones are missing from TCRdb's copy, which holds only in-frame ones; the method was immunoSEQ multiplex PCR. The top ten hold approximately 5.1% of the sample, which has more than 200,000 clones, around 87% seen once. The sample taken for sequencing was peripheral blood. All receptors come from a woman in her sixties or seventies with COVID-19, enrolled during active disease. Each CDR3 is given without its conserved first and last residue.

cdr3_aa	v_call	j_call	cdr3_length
ASSLPPTYEQY	TRBV12-3/TRBV12-4	TRBJ2-7	11
ASSQVAGGYYNEQF	TRBV4-2	TRBJ2-1	14
ASSPPGGTEAF	TRBV18	TRBJ1-1	11
ASSWAGGDQPQH	TRBV6-2/TRBV6-3	TRBJ1-5	12
ASRAQGAYEQY	TRBV19	TRBJ2-7	11
AWSAPSVSGANVLT	TRBV30	TRBJ2-6	14
ASSEALQGSTEAF	TRBV6-1	TRBJ1-1	13
ASSDPGGTEAF	TRBV10-1	TRBJ1-1	11
SAIPRDTQY	TRBV20-1	TRBJ2-3	9
ASSLFGGNEKLF	TRBV28	TRBJ1-4	12
ASSLAGGPETQY	TRBV25-1	TRBJ2-5	12
ASSLGLARSYEQY	TRBV28	TRBJ2-7	13
ASSARRANEQF	TRBV5-1	TRBJ2-1	11
ASSLAWRGRRNEQF	TRBV5-5	TRBJ2-1	14
ATSDFASGSSGTQY	TRBV24-1	TRBJ2-5	14
ASSVGPRGETGELF	TRBV6-4	TRBJ2-2	14
ASSLRLAAVTDTQY	TRBV7-9	TRBJ2-3	14
ASKVGGNNEKLF	TRBV28	TRBJ1-4	12
ASSIDIREGKGAYEQY	TRBV19	TRBJ2-7	16
ATSRDRGRSYEQY	TRBV15	TRBJ2-7	13
ASSLATGTGARYGYT	TRBV5-1	TRBJ1-2	15
ASSQQEGWDNEQF	TRBV4-3	TRBJ2-1	13
ATTRGVSGNTIY	TRBV28	TRBJ1-3	12
ASSLPGQGANGYT	TRBV7-9	TRBJ1-2	13
ASSTGGQNTEAF	TRBV19	TRBJ1-1	12
ASNVGGGNYGYT	TRBV6-5	TRBJ1-2	12
ASSFRRGSTNNEQF	TRBV27	TRBJ2-1	14
ASSLARFGSSYEQY	TRBV7-8	TRBJ2-7	14
ASSYGGTTEAF	TRBV6-2/TRBV6-3	TRBJ1-1	11
ASSLFQGTFEKLF	TRBV5-1	TRBJ1-4	13
ASSWTQGSTEAF	TRBV5-5	TRBJ1-1	12